This T cell receptor (beta chain) is from a study of T-cell memory formation after mild COVID-19. V lost 0 bases and J 3 bases, leaving 8 bases between the germline ends. Germline V lookup: CDR1 MNHNS, CDR2 SASEGT. The CDR3 length is 14 residues. This clonotype has a handful of counts. Its antigen is currently unknown. TCRdb recomputed calls from the 5' RACE reads with MiXCR, one row per CDR3 protein. The table shows roughly 170,000 distinct CDR3 sequences, with around 21% occurring only once. Overall study findings and caveats: Of the contracting clones, CD4+ ones lay mainly in CM and EM, and CD8+ ones in EMRA.

V gene TRBV6-1 combines with J gene TRBJ2-5; D possibly corresponds to TRBD2 (6 bases). The TCR originated in an adult woman who had mild COVID-19 (a few samples of this study predate the infection). Cell type and time point are not known. Sequenced: PBMCs or a T cell subset sorted from them (not recorded which). CDR3 sequence: CASSEAGGEETQYF. The DNA of the CDR3 is TGTGCCAGCAGTGAAGCGGGGGGAGAAGAGACCCAGTACTTC.